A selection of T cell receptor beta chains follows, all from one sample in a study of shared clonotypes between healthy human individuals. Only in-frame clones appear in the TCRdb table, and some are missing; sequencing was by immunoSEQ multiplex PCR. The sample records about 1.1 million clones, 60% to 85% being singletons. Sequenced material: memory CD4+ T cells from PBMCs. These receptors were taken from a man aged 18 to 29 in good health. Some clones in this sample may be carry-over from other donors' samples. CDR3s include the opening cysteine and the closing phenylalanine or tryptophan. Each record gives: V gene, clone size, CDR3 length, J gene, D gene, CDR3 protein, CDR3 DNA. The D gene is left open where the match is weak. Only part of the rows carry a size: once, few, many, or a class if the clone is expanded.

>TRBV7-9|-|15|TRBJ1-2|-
CASSLAGHPAYGYTF
TGTGCCAGCAGCTTAGCGGGACACCCAGCGTATGGCTACACCTTC
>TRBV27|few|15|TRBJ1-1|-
CASHRMGRGNTEAFF
TGTGCCAGCCACCGGATGGGCAGGGGGAACACTGAAGCTTTCTTT
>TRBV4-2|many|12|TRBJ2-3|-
CASSQDQVTQYF
TGTGCCAGCAGCCAAGATCAAGTTACGCAGTATTTT
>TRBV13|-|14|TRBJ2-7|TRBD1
CASSPRGFSYEQYF
TGTGCCAGCAGCCCCAGGGGGTTTTCCTACGAGCAGTACTTC
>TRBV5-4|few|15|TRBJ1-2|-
CASSLTGTRLTGYTF
TGTGCCAGCAGCTTAACCGGGACAAGACTCACCGGCTACACCTTC
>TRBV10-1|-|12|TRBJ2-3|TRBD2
CASRGSGTTQYF
TGCGCCAGCAGGGGTAGCGGGACAACGCAGTATTTT
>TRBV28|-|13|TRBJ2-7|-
CASSLGGLYEQYF
TGTGCCAGCAGTTTAGGCGGCTTATACGAGCAGTACTTC
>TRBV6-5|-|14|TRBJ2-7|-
CASSERDGAYEQYF
TGTGCCAGCAGTGAACGGGACGGAGCCTACGAGCAGTACTTC
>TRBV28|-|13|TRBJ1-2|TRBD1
CASIGQGSFGYTF
TGTGCCAGCATTGGACAGGGAAGTTTTGGCTACACCTTC
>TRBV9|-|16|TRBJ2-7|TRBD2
CASSLTSSGGFYEQYF
TGTGCCAGCAGCTTAACTTCTAGCGGGGGGTTCTACGAGCAGTACTTC
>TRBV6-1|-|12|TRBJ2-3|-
CASRTRTEAQYF
TGTGCCAGCAGAACCCGGACAGAAGCGCAGTATTTT
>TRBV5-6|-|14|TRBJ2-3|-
CASSQGTARVTQYF
TGTGCCAGCAGCCAAGGGACTGCTCGTGTTACGCAGTATTTT
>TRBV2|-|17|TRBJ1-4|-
CASNSIIAGYVNEKLFF
TGTGCCAGCAACTCGATTATTGCGGGATACGTTAATGAAAAACTGTTTTTT
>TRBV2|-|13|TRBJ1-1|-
CASSVEGRAEAFF
TGTGCCAGCAGTGTGGAAGGACGCGCTGAAGCTTTCTTT
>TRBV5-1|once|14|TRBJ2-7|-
CASSLIPNSYEQYF
TGCGCCAGCAGCTTGATTCCCAACTCCTACGAGCAGTACTTC